One and the same sample provided the 12 T cell receptor beta chains below, sequenced in a study of blood T cell repertoires in COVID-19. Assay used: immunoSEQ multiplex PCR; TCRdb lists only in-frame clones, some missing. The table records about 15,000 clones, 75% to 90% of them present only once. The sequencing input was peripheral blood. Receptors were obtained from a human donor in a cohort sampled during active COVID-19.

This chain uses TRBV5-4 with TRBJ2-7; 7 bases map to TRBD2. Germline-derived CDR1 and CDR2 are SGHNT and YYREEE (reference sequence). J gave up 1 base and V 0 bases, and 7 bases lay outside the gene matches. This CDR3 contains 16 residues. CDR3 sequence: CASSLGVREGSYEQYF. CDR3 bases: TGTGCCAGCAGCTTGGGGGTCAGGGAGGGGTCCTACGAGCAGTACTTC.

The V call is TRBV24-1, the J call TRBJ1-1; 9 bases fit TRBD1. The junction had 5 bases not matched to a gene; V was cut back by 9 bases and J by 1 base. The length of the CDR3 is 14 residues. The germline CDR1 and CDR2 sequences are KGHDR and SFDVKD. Here the CDR3 DNA reads TGTGCCACCGGCGCGGGACAGGGGAACACTGAAGCTTTCTTT. Translating gives CATGAGQGNTEAFF.

This chain joins TRBV5-1 and TRBJ1-1; 9 bases match TRBD1. In germline, CDR1 is SGHRS, CDR2 YFSETQ. V lost 4 bases and J lost 1; bases outside the gene matches: 2. The CDR3 runs to 14 residues. The chain's CDR3 is CASSVGQGNTEAFF. DNA of the CDR3: TGCGCCAGCAGCGTGGGACAGGGGAACACTGAAGCTTTCTTT.

As regards this clone: The junction and the germline gene differ at one end; a read error may be behind it. The chain uses TRBV5-1 and TRBJ1-1, with 7 bases lining up with TRBD1. CDR3 length equals 16 residues. The germline gives CDR1 SGHRS, CDR2 YFSETQ. The CDR3 sequence: CASSLEGGKLGGTGVF. The CDR3 DNA is TGCGCCAGCAGCTTAGAAGGGGGAAAGTTGGGTGGAACAGGGGTCTTT.

V gene TRBV5-1 combines with J gene TRBJ1-1; D gene unclear. The CDR3 totals 14 residues. V dropped 4 bases and J dropped 3 bases, with 13 bases sitting between them. The germline CDR1 and CDR2 sequences are SGHRS and YFSETQ. CDR3 sequence: CASSLIGVDTEAFF. DNA for the CDR3: TGCGCCAGCAGCCTCATCGGGGTTGACACTGAAGCTTTCTTT.

V gene TRBV6-2 or TRBV6-3 combines with J gene TRBJ2-7; 10 nucleotides line up with TRBD1. V gave up 0 bases and J gave up 4 bases; unmatched junction bases: 3. Germline V CDR1 and CDR2: MNHEY, SVGEGT. The CDR3 has 15 residues. CDR3: CASSYSDRGLYEQYF. In DNA, the CDR3 is TGTGCCAGCAGTTACTCCGACAGGGGGCTTTACGAGCAGTACTTC.

The rearrangement links TRBV5-1 to TRBJ1-2; D is ambiguous. V was shortened by 5 bases and J by 3 bases, with 14 bases between the two germline ends. Germline CDR1 is SGHRS and CDR2 is YFSETQ. The CDR3 runs 14 residues. The CDR3 DNA reads as TGCGCCAGCAGGGTCGCCCGGGAGGACTATGGCTACACCTTC. Translated: CASRVAREDYGYTF.

The rearrangement links TRBV4-3 to TRBJ2-3; TRBD2 might be the D (6 bases). V gave up 1 base and J gave up 2 bases, with 10 bases separating them. CDR1 and CDR2 (germline): LGHNA, YSLEER. There are 15 residues in the CDR3. The CDR3 region has the DNA TGCGCCAGCAGCCAAGCCGCGGGACCCACAGATACGCAGTATTTT. Its translation is CASSQAAGPTDTQYF.

This chain connects TRBV3-1 (or the pseudogene TRBV3-2) to TRBJ1-5, with 8 bases that match TRBD1. The CDR3 consists of 13 residues. CDR1 and CDR2 (germline): LGHDT, YNNKEL (reference sequence). V lost 6 bases and J lost 7; bases outside the gene matches: 5. The CDR3: CASSDRGDQPQHF. The CDR3, as DNA: TGTGCCAGCAGTGACAGGGGCGACCAGCCCCAGCATTTT.

The V gene is TRBV20-1, the J gene TRBJ1-1, with TRBD1 identical over 9 bases. The CDR3 totals 11 residues. Germline loops: CDR1 DFQATT, CDR2 SNEGSKA (reference sequence). V gave up 4 bases and J gave up 7 bases; unmatched junction bases: 1. The CDR3: CSAKDRGEAFF. The CDR3 DNA is TGCAGTGCTAAGGACAGGGGTGAAGCTTTCTTT.

The chain is built from TRBV7-2 and TRBJ2-5; possibly TRBD2 for D (5 bases). CDR3 length: 17 residues. Trimming took 5 bases from V and 1 from J, leaving 20 bases between them. Germline CDR1 and CDR2: SGHTA and FQGNSA. DNA for the CDR3: TGTGCCAGCAGCCTAGTCCTTAGCGCAAACCTCCAAGAGACCCAGTACTTC. This encodes CASSLVLSANLQETQYF.

The V call is TRBV7-2, the J call TRBJ2-5; D gene ambiguous. Trimming removed 0 bases from V and 4 bases from J, with 12 bases in between. The germline CDR1 and CDR2 sequences are SGHTA and FQGNSA. The CDR3 has 15 residues. CDR3 loop: CASSLARQLGETQYF. CDR3 bases: TGTGCCAGCAGCTTAGCGCGGCAGTTAGGAGAGACCCAGTACTTC.